Each of the 4 T cell receptor beta chains below was sequenced from the same sample in a study of T cell repertoires in cytomegalovirus infection. TCRdb re-analysed the reads in MiXCR, keeping a single row per CDR3 protein. The data show under 800,000 distinct CDR3 sequences, more than 20% seen once. The sequencing sample was made of CD8+ T cells from PBMCs. These receptors were collected from a human donor in good health (CMV status not recorded). Some clones in this sample may be carry-over from other donors' samples.

This clonotype was seen many times. The chain is built from TRBV7-2 and TRBJ2-3, with TRBD2 matching 7 bases. The CDR3 length is 15 residues. Trimming at V came to 3 bases and at J to 6 bases, leaving 9 bases not matched to a gene. Germline CDR1 and CDR2: SGHTA and FQGNSA. The CDR3 DNA sequence: TGTGCCAGCAGCTTGTGGGGGGGGATTGGGGATACGCAGTATTTT. Translating gives CASSLWGGIGDTQYF.

A word on this clonotype: This could be a read error, since a much larger clone is one nucleotide away. This chain connects TRBV7-8 to TRBJ2-3; 8 bases fit TRBD1. The CDR3 length is 16 residues. Germline CDR1 is SGHVS and CDR2 is FQNEAQ. In DNA form, the CDR3 reads TGTGTCAGCAGCTTAATGGCAGGGGGCGCGACAGATACGCAGTATTTT. This codes for CVSSLMAGGATDTQYF.

This clonotype came up many times. The V gene is TRBV11-1, the J gene TRBJ2-2, with D perhaps matching TRBD2 (5 bases). Trimming stripped 5 bases from V and 4 bases from J, with 14 bases between. This CDR3 is built from 15 residues. Looked up from germline, CDR1 is SGHAT and CDR2 is FQDESV (reference sequence). CDR3 DNA: TGTGCCAGCAGCCGCGGGCCGAGCGGCACCGGGGAGCTGTTTTTT. It translates to CASSRGPSGTGELFF.

The V and J genes are TRBV6-6 and TRBJ2-7; no firm D call. This CDR3 has 17 amino acids. The V and J ends lost 1 base and 6 bases respectively, with 22 bases between them. Germline values: CDR1 MNHNY, CDR2 SVGAGI (reference sequence). The CDR3 spells CASSYYSFGRSNGEQYV. CDR3 nucleotide sequence: TGTGCCAGCAGTTACTATAGCTTCGGGCGCAGTAACGGCGAGCAGTACGTC.